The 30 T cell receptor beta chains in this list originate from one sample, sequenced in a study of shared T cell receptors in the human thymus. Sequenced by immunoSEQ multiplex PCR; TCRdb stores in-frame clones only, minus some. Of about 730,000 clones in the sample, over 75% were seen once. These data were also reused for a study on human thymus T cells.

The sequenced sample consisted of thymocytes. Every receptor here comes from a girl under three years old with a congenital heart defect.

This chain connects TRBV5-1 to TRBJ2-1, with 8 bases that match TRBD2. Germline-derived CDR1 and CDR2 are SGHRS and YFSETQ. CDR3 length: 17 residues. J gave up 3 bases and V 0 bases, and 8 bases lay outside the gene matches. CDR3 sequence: CASSLDGGGPDYNEQFF. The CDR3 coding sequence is TGCGCCAGCAGCTTGGACGGCGGGGGGCCGGACTACAATGAGCAGTTCTTC. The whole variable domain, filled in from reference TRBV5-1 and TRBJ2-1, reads KAGVTQTPRYLIKTRGQQVTLSCSPISGHRSVSWYQQTPGQGLQFLFEYFSETQRNKGNFPGRFSGRQFSNSRSEMNVSTLELGDSALYLCASSLDGGGPDYNEQFFGPGTRLTVL.

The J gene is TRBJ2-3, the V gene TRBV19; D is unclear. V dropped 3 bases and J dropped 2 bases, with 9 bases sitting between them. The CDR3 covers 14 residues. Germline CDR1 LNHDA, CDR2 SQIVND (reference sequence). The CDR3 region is CASSILYFTDTQYF. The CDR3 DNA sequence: TGTGCCAGTAGTATCCTATATTTCACAGATACGCAGTATTTT.

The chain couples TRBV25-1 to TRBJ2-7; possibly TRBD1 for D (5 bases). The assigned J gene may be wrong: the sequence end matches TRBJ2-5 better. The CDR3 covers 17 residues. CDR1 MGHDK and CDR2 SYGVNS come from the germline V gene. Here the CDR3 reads CASSPPPGKWYQETQYF. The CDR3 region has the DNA TGTGCCAGCAGTCCCCCCCCAGGGAAGTGGTACCAAGAGACCCAGTACTTC.

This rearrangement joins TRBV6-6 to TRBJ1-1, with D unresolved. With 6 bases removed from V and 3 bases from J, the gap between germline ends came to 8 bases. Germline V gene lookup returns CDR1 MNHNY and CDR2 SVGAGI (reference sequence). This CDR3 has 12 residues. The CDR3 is CASSIQDTEAFF. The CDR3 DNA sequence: TGTGCCAGCAGCATACAAGACACTGAAGCTTTCTTT.

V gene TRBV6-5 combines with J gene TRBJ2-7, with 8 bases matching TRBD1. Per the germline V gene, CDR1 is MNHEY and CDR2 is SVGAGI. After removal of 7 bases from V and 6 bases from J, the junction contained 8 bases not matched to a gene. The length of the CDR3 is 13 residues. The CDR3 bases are TGTGCCAGCAAACGCAGGGGGCTGAGCGAGCAGTACTTC. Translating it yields CASKRRGLSEQYF.

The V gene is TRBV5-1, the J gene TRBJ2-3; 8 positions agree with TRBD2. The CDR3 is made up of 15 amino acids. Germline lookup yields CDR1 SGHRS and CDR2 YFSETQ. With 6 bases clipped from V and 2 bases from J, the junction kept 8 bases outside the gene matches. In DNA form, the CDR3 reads TGCGCCAGCACCTCCGGGACTAGAGACACAGATACGCAGTATTTT. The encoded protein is CASTSGTRDTDTQYF.

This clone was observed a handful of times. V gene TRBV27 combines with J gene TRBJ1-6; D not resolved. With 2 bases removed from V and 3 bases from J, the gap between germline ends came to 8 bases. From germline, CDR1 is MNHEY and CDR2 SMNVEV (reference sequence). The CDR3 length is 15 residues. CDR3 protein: CASSLSSYYNSPLHF. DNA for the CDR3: TGTGCCAGCAGTTTAAGTAGTTACTATAATTCACCCCTCCACTTT.

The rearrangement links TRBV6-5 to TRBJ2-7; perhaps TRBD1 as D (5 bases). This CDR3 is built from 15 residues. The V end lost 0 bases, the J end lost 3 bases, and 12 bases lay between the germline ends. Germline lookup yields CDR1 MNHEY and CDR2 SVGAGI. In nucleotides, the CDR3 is TGTGCCAGCAGTTACTCGGTAGGGGAACTCTACGAGCAGTACTTC. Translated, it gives CASSYSVGELYEQYF.

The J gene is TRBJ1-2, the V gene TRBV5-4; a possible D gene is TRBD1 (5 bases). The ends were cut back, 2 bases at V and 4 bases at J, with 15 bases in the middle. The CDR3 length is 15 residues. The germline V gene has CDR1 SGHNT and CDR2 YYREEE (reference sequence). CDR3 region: CASSFQIVGRYGYTF. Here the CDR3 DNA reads TGTGCCAGCAGCTTTCAAATTGTGGGGCGCTATGGCTACACCTTC.

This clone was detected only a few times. The CDR3 coding sequence is TGTGCCAGTAGTATAGCGGGGCGGGACCAGAACACCGGGGAGCTGTTTTTT. Translating it yields CASSIAGRDQNTGELFF. The rearrangement links TRBV19 to TRBJ2-2; D might be TRBD2 (6 bases). CDR1 is LNHDA, CDR2 SQIVND, per germline (reference sequence). The CDR3 is 17 amino acids. V lost 1 base to trimming and J lost 1 base, with 13 bases between them.

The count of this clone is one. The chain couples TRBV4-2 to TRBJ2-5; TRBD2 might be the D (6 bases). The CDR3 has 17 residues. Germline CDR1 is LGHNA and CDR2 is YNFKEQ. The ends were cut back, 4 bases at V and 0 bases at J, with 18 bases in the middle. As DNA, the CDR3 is TGTGCCAGCAGCCTCGGACTACCCGAGGGGAACCAAGAGACCCAGTACTTC. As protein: CASSLGLPEGNQETQYF.

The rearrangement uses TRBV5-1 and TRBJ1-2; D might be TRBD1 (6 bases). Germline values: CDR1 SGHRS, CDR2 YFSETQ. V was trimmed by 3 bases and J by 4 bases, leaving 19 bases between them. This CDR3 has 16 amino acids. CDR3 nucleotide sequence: TGCGCCAGCAGCTACTCTCGCAGGGGCCATCTCTATGGCTACACCTTC. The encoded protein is CASSYSRRGHLYGYTF. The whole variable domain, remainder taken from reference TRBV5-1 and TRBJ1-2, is KAGVTQTPRYLIKTRGQQVTLSCSPISGHRSVSWYQQTPGQGLQFLFEYFSETQRNKGNFPGRFSGRQFSNSRSEMNVSTLELGDSALYLCASSYSRRGHLYGYTFGSGTRLTVV.

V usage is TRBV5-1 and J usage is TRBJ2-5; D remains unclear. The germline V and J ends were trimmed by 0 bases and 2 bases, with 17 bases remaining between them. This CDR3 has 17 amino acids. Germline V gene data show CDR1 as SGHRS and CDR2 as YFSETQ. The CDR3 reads CASSLARTASGQETQYF. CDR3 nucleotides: TGCGCCAGCAGCTTGGCCCGAACTGCTAGTGGGCAAGAGACCCAGTACTTC.

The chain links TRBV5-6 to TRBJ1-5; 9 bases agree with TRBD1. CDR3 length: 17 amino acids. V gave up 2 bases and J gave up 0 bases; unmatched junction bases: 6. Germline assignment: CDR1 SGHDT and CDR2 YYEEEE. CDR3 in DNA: TGTGCCAGCAGCTTAGACAGGGGGGAGTATAGCAATCAGCCCCAGCATTTT. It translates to CASSLDRGEYSNQPQHF.

The CDR3 sequence is CASSLEYRDTDTGELFF. CDR3 nucleotide sequence: TGCGCCAGCAGCTTGGAATATCGGGATACGGACACCGGGGAGCTGTTTTTT. The rearrangement joins TRBV5-1 to TRBJ2-2; D is possibly TRBD2 (5 bases). Germline V CDR1 and CDR2: SGHRS, YFSETQ. V lost 0 bases, J lost 3 bases, and 15 bases lay in between. The CDR3 runs to 17 residues.

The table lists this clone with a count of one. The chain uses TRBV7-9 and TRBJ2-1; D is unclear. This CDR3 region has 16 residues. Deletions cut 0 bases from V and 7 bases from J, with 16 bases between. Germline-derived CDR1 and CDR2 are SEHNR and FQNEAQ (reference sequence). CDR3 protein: CASSLASSLPWNEQFF. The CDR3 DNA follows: TGTGCCAGCAGCTTAGCTTCGTCACTCCCCTGGAATGAGCAGTTCTTC.

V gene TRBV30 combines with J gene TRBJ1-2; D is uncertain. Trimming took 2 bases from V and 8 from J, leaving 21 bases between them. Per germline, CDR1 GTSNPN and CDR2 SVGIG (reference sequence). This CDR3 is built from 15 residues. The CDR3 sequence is CAWSRIYSGSGGYTF. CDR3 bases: TGTGCCTGGAGTCGCATTTACAGCGGGAGCGGGGGCTACACCTTC.

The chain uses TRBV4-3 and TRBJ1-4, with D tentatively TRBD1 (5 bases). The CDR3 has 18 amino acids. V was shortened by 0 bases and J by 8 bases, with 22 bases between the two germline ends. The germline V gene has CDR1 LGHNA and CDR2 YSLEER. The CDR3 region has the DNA TGCGCCAGCAGCCAAGAATTGGGTGTGCGGACGGGGGGGGAAAAACTGTTTTTT. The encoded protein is CASSQELGVRTGGEKLFF.

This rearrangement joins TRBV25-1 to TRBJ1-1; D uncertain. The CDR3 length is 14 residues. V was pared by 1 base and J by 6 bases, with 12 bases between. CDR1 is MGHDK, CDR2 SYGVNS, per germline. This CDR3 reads CASSESREQPEAFF. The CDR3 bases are TGTGCCAGCAGTGAATCACGGGAACAGCCTGAAGCTTTCTTT. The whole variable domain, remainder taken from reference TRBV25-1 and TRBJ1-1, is EADIYQTPRYLVIGTGKKITLECSQTMGHDKMYWYQQDPGMELHLIHYSYGVNSTEKGDLSSESTVSRIRTEHFPLTLESARPSHTSQYLCASSESREQPEAFFGQGTRLTVV.

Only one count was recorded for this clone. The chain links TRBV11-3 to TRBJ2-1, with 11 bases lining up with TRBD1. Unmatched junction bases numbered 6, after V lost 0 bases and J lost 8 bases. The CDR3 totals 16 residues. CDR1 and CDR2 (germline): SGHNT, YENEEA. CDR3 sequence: CASSLEEDRGPDEQFF. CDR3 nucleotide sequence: TGTGCCAGCAGCTTAGAGGAGGACAGGGGGCCGGATGAGCAGTTCTTC.

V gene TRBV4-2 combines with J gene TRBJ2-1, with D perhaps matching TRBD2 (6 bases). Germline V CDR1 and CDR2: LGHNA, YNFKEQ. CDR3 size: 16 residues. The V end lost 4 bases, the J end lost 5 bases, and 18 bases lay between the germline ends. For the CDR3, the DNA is TGTGCCAGCAGCCGACCGAAGGGGCTAGCGAACAATGAGCAGTTCTTC. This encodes CASSRPKGLANNEQFF.

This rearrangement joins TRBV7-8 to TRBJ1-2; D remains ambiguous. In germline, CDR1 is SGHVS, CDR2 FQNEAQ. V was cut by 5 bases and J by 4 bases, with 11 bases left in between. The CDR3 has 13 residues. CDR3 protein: CASSPRSPYGYTF. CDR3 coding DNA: TGTGCCAGCAGCCCACGTAGCCCCTATGGCTACACCTTC.

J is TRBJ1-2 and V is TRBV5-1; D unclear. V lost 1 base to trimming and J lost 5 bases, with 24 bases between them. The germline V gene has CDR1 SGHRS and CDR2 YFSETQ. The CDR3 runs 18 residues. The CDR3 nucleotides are TGCGCCAGCAGCTTGAGGTTAATGGGCTCCGAGCTCCGTTATGGCTACACCTTC. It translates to CASSLRLMGSELRYGYTF.

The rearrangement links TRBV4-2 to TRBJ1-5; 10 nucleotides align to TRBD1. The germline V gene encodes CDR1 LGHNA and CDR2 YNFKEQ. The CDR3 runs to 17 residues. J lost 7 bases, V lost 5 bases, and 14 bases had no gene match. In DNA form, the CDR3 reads TGTGCCAGCAGCTTAAATAGCGGGACAGGGGAGAGGCAGCCCCAGCATTTT. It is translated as CASSLNSGTGERQPQHF.

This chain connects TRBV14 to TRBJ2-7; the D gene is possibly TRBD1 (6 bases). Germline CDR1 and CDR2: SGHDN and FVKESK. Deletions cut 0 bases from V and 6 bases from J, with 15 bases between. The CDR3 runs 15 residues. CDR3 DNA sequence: TGTGCCAGCAGCCAAGACCTTACAGGGACCACCGAGCAGTACTTC. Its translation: CASSQDLTGTTEQYF.

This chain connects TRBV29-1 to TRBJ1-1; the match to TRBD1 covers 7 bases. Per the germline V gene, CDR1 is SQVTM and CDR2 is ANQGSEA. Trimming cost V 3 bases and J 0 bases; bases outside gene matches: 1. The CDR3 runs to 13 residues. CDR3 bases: TGCAGCGTTGAGGGGACAGTGAACACTGAAGCTTTCTTT. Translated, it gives CSVEGTVNTEAFF.

This CDR3 is CASSLAPRGANEQFF. The CDR3 DNA sequence: TGTGCCAGCAGCTTAGCTCCTCGGGGGGCCAATGAGCAGTTCTTC. J is TRBJ2-1 and V is TRBV7-6; TRBD2 is a possible D gene (7 bases). The CDR3 runs to 15 residues. With 0 bases removed from V and 6 bases from J, the gap between germline ends came to 12 bases. Germline V CDR1 and CDR2: SGHVS, FNYEAQ.

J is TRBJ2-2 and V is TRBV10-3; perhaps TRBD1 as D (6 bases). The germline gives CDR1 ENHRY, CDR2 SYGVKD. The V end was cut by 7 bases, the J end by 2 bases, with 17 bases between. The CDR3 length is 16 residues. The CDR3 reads CAIMEDSSGNTGELFF. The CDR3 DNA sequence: TGTGCCATCATGGAGGACAGCTCTGGCAACACCGGGGAGCTGTTTTTT.

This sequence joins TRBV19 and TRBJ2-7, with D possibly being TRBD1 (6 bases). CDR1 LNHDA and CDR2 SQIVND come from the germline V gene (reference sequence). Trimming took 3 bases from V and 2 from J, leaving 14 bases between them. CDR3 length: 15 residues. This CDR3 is CASSMTHRAPYEQYF. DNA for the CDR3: TGTGCCAGTAGTATGACCCACAGGGCCCCCTACGAGCAGTACTTC.

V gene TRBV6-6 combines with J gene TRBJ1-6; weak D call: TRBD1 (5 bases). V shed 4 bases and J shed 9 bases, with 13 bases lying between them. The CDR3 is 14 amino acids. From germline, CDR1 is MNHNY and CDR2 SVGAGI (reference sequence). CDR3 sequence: CASSSSGGASPLHF. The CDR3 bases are TGTGCCAGCAGTTCCTCCGGGGGTGCTTCACCCCTCCACTTT.